One and the same sample provided the 12 T cell receptor beta chains below, sequenced in a study of CD8 T cells in ankylosing spondylitis. TCRdb recomputed calls from the 5' RACE reads with MiXCR, one row per CDR3 protein. This table has some 300,000 distinct CDR3 sequences, around 21% appearing once. Material for sequencing was blood, either unsorted or a sorted T cell fraction (not recorded which). All receptors derive from a female donor with ankylosing spondylitis or in good health (not recorded which).

The chain recombines TRBV12-3 or TRBV12-4 with TRBJ1-2; the match to TRBD1 covers 7 bases. V lost 7 bases and J lost 4; bases outside the gene matches: 9. The CDR3 covers 14 residues. DNA for the CDR3: TGTGCCAGCACCCGCAGGGGACAGTTCTATGGCTACACCTTC. It is translated as CASTRRGQFYGYTF.

CDR3 in DNA: TGTGCCCTACAAAAGCTAAACACTGAAGCTTTCTTT. Protein product: CALQKLNTEAFF. The V gene is TRBV30, the J gene TRBJ1-1; D unclear. Per germline, CDR1 GTSNPN and CDR2 SVGIG (reference sequence). CDR3 size: 12 residues. Trimming took 8 bases from V and 2 from J, leaving 12 bases between them.

This clonotype has a handful of counts. The chain couples TRBV7-2 to TRBJ1-1; D is possibly TRBD1 (6 bases). The length of the CDR3 is 12 residues. Per germline, CDR1 SGHTA and CDR2 FQGNSA. Trimming pared 5 bases from V and 10 bases from J, leaving 14 bases between. The CDR3 DNA is TGTGCCAGCAGCCTACCAGGACAGCCAGCTTTCTTT. Amino acids: CASSLPGQPAFF.

The chain joins TRBV19 to TRBJ2-6, with a tentative D call TRBD2 (5 bases). Trimming cost V 9 bases and J 0 bases, with 15 bases left between them. Germline V lookup: CDR1 LNHDA, CDR2 SQIVND (reference sequence). This CDR3 spans 16 amino acids. The CDR3 nucleotides read TGTGCCAGCTCACCCCGGGGAAGCTCTGGGGCCAACGTCCTGACTTTC. Encoded protein: CASSPRGSSGANVLTF. Full variable domain (missing parts from reference TRBV19 and TRBJ2-6): DGGITQSPKYLFRKEGQNVTLSCEQNLNHDAMYWYRQDPGQGLRLIYYSQIVNDFQKGDIAEGYSVSREKKESFPLTVTSAQKNPTAFYLCASSPRGSSGANVLTFGAGSRLTVL.

The table lists this clonotype with a few counts. The chain combines TRBV10-3 with TRBJ1-3, with D possibly being TRBD1 (6 bases). The CDR3 spans 20 residues. Trimming took off 0 bases at V and 0 bases at J, with 21 bases between the two ends. Germline lookup yields CDR1 ENHRY and CDR2 SYGVKD. CDR3 coding DNA: TGTGCCATCAGTGAGTCAGAGACAGGCCGACGACGTAGCTCTGGAAACACCATATATTTT. As protein: CAISESETGRRRSSGNTIYF.

This clonotype was counted many times. J is TRBJ2-1 and V is TRBV28; either TRBD1 or TRBD2 may supply D (7 bases each). Between the trimmed V and J ends, which lost 5 bases and 3 bases, there was a span of 14 bases. The CDR3 has 15 amino acids. CDR1 MDHEN and CDR2 SYDVKM come from the germline V gene. CDR3 DNA: TGTGCCAGCAGTCCAGGGGGACTACTCTACAATGAGCAGTTCTTC. It yields the protein CASSPGGLLYNEQFF.

This rearrangement joins TRBV28 to TRBJ2-2; D remains ambiguous. V was pared by 10 bases and J by 0 bases, with 3 bases between. CDR3 length: 11 residues. CDR1 and CDR2 from the germline V gene are MDHEN and SYDVKM. This CDR3 reads CATANTGELFF. The CDR3 coding sequence is TGTGCCACCGCGAACACCGGGGAGCTGTTTTTT.

The chain recombines TRBV6-5 with TRBJ1-4; perhaps TRBD1 as D (6 bases). Trimming took off 0 bases at V and 4 bases at J, with 9 bases between the two ends. The CDR3 runs 15 residues. Germline V CDR1 and CDR2: MNHEY, SVGAGI. The CDR3 sequence: CASSYSGTSNEKLFF. The CDR3 bases are TGTGCCAGCAGTTACTCCGGGACAAGTAATGAAAAACTGTTTTTT.

The genes are TRBV12-3 or TRBV12-4 and TRBJ2-7, with D perhaps matching TRBD2 (6 bases). V was shortened by 6 bases and J by 9 bases, with 15 bases between the two germline ends. The CDR3 has 12 residues. CDR3 protein: CASRGGRFRQYF. For the CDR3, the DNA is TGTGCCAGCAGGGGGGGACGTTTCAGGCAGTACTTC.

This clonotype was counted many times. One end of the junction varies from germline; a read error may be responsible. The V and J genes are TRBV7-2 and TRBJ2-5, with D unclear. The germline V gene encodes CDR1 SGHTA and CDR2 FQGNSA. CDR3 length equals 11 residues. The CDR3, as DNA: TGCGCCAGCAGCTTGAAAGAGACCCAGTACTTC. Translated: CASSLKETQYF.

CDR3 coding DNA: TGCAGTGCTAAAAAGGGAAAGAACACTGAAGCTTTCTTT. Its translation is CSAKKGKNTEAFF. The chain has TRBV20-1 and TRBJ1-1; D is uncertain. Germline V gives CDR1 DFQATT, CDR2 SNEGSKA (reference sequence). V was trimmed by 4 bases and J by 1 base, leaving 10 bases between them. CDR3 length: 13 residues.

This clonotype has more than one count but fewer than ten. The CDR3 coding sequence is TGCGCCAGCAGCCCCCCCGAGGGGGCGTTGGCTGAAGCTTTCTTT. Encoded protein: CASSPPEGALAEAFF. The rearrangement links TRBV5-1 to TRBJ1-1; 7 positions agree with TRBD1. The CDR3 consists of 15 residues. Germline lookup yields CDR1 SGHRS and CDR2 YFSETQ. The ends lost 4 bases at V and 6 bases at J; junction bases unmatched: 12.